The 8 T cell receptor beta chains listed next were all sequenced from one sample in a study of PD-L1 blockade in urothelial cancer. The time point is: peripheral blood 6 weeks after treatment start. Profiling relied on immunoSEQ multiplex PCR, and the TCRdb table lists in-frame clones only, not all of them. The sample has 38,000 or so clones, roughly 84% seen once. Source: PBMCs, taken around atezolizumab (anti-PD-L1) treatment. All receptors come from a man between 65 and 79 years old with urothelial cancer.

The V gene is TRBV30, the J gene TRBJ1-5; a possible D gene is TRBD1 (6 bases). The CDR3 is 14 amino acids. CDR1 is GTSNPN, CDR2 SVGIG, per germline (reference sequence). Between the trimmed V and J ends, which lost 5 bases and 0 bases, there was a span of 11 bases. CDR3 bases: TGTGCCTGGTCCCAGGGGAATAGCAATCAGCCCCAGCATTTT. Translation: CAWSQGNSNQPQHF.

The chain joins TRBV5-1 to TRBJ2-1; 9 bases match TRBD1. The CDR3 sequence is 14 residues long. J gave up 6 bases and V 4 bases, and 5 bases lay outside the gene matches. Germline CDR1 reads SGHRS; CDR2 reads YFSETQ. The CDR3 nucleotides read TGCGCCAGCAGCCTGCGGGACAGGGCCAATGAGCAGTTCTTC. This codes for CASSLRDRANEQFF.

J is TRBJ1-1 and V is TRBV4-2; D is perhaps TRBD1 (5 bases). With 4 bases removed from V and 3 bases from J, the gap between germline ends came to 12 bases. This CDR3 is 14 amino acids long. In germline, CDR1 is LGHNA, CDR2 YNFKEQ. In DNA form, the CDR3 reads TGTGCCAGCAGCCCGGCGCAGGGCCACACTGAAGCTTTCTTT. Translated: CASSPAQGHTEAFF.

This chain links TRBV10-1 with TRBJ2-1, with D perhaps matching TRBD1 (5 bases). Germline CDR1 and CDR2: WNHNN and SYGVQD (reference sequence). The V and J ends lost 0 bases and 9 bases respectively, with 12 bases between them. The CDR3 covers 14 residues. The CDR3 region is CASSESGPPGEQFF. The CDR3 coding sequence is TGCGCCAGCAGTGAGTCGGGGCCCCCCGGTGAGCAGTTCTTC.

This clone was seen a handful of times. The rearrangement joins TRBV7-6 to TRBJ2-1; 11 nucleotides line up with TRBD1. There are 15 residues in the CDR3. Germline loops: CDR1 SGHVS, CDR2 FNYEAQ. Trimming at V came to 6 bases and at J to 9 bases, leaving 10 bases not matched to a gene. CDR3 in amino acids: CASSHGQGARVEQFF. As DNA, the CDR3 is TGTGCCAGCAGTCATGGACAGGGGGCGAGGGTTGAGCAGTTCTTC.

This clone has more than one count but fewer than ten. V and J are TRBV30 and TRBJ2-2; TRBD1 aligns across 7 bases. The CDR3 extends over 14 amino acids. With 4 bases clipped from V and 1 base from J, the junction kept 3 bases outside the gene matches. The germline CDR1 and CDR2 sequences are GTSNPN and SVGIG (reference sequence). The CDR3 reads CAWTRTGNTGELFF. CDR3 bases: TGTGCCTGGACCCGGACAGGGAACACCGGGGAGCTGTTTTTT.

The V gene is TRBV7-6, the J gene TRBJ2-1; possible D gene TRBD1, 5 bases. Per germline, CDR1 SGHVS and CDR2 FNYEAQ. The CDR3 has 16 residues. The ends were cut back, 5 bases at V and 3 bases at J, with 17 bases in the middle. Here the CDR3 reads CASSDIRASSYNEQFF. CDR3 nucleotide sequence: TGTGCCAGCAGCGACATCAGGGCATCCAGCTACAATGAGCAGTTCTTC.

The chain's CDR3 is CASRSTVNYGYTF. The CDR3 nucleotides read TGTGCCAGCAGGTCGACAGTTAACTATGGCTACACCTTC. The chain employs TRBV6-5 and TRBJ1-2; tentative D call: TRBD1 (5 bases). The CDR3 loop spans 13 amino acids. Trimming removed 6 bases from V and 1 base from J, with 9 bases in between. Germline lookup yields CDR1 MNHEY and CDR2 SVGAGI.